This TCR beta chain was recorded in a study of blood T cell repertoires in COVID-19. Study overall: Some COVID-19 samples were acute and others convalescent; all came from the United States, Italy and Spain.

The J segment lost 2 bases and the V segment lost 6 bases, leaving 9 bases of the junction unmatched. Germline CDR1 MNHEY, CDR2 SVGAGI. The CDR3 consists of 15 residues. Clones were read by immunoSEQ multiplex PCR, and TCRdb kept only the in-frame ones, dropping some. The sample lists tens of thousands of clones; more than 80% were seen once. The rearrangement joins TRBV6-5 to TRBJ2-5; 7 nucleotides agree with TRBD1. The source material was peripheral blood. The sequence was collected from an older man with acute or convalescent COVID-19. CDR3 coding DNA: TGTGCCAGCAGAGACAGGGTAGGGCTACAAGAGACCCAGTACTTC. Translating it yields CASRDRVGLQETQYF.